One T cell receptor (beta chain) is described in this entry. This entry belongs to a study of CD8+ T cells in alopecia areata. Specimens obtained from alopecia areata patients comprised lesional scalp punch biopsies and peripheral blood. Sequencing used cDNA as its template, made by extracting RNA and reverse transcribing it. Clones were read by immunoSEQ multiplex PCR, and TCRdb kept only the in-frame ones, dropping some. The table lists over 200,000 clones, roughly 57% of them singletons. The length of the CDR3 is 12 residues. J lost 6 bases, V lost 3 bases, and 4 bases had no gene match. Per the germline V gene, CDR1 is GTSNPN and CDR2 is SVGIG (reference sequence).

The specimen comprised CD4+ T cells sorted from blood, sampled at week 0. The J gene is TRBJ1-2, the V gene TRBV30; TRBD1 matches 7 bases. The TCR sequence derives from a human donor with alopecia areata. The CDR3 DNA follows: TGTGCCTGGAGAGAGGGGGCTGATGGCTACACCTTC. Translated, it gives CAWREGADGYTF.